This T cell receptor (beta chain) was observed in a study of Graves' ophthalmopathy and Graves' hyperthyroidism. Study in general: Stable hyperthyroidism was defined by absence of ophthalmopathy within 18 months of follow-up.

This CDR3 spans 16 amino acids. Germline V gene lookup returns CDR1 MNHNS and CDR2 SASEGT. Trimming left V 7 bases short and J 7 bases short, with 22 bases between. Amplified material comprised TCR beta CDR3 regions derived from RNA transcripts. HTBI primers were employed in first-round RT-PCR, then a second-round multiplex PCR followed. One entry per CDR3 protein, called by TCRdb with MiXCR from the multiplex PCR reads. This sample yields roughly 1.1 million distinct CDR3 sequences, of which less than 45% are seen a single time; over 8.5% belongs to the top ten. Exclusion covered patients with other autoimmune diseases or uncontrolled infections (as well as pregnancy or lactation). Symptoms, serum thyroxine and TRAb, thyroid ultrasound, and orbital computed tomography formed the diagnostic basis. Only a few counts were recorded for this clonotype. The antigen remains undetermined. Findings and limits, study-wide: Blood shared most expanded thyroid clonotypes above 0.001 frequency.

This rearrangement joins TRBV6-1 to TRBJ1-4; D unclear. Source material: peripheral blood or thyroid tissue (not recorded which). This receptor was identified in an adult man with Graves' hyperthyroidism. Here the CDR3 reads CASTERRRNWIEKLFF. CDR3 bases: TGTGCCAGCACCGAGCGCCGGCGGAATTGGATTGAAAAACTGTTTTTT.